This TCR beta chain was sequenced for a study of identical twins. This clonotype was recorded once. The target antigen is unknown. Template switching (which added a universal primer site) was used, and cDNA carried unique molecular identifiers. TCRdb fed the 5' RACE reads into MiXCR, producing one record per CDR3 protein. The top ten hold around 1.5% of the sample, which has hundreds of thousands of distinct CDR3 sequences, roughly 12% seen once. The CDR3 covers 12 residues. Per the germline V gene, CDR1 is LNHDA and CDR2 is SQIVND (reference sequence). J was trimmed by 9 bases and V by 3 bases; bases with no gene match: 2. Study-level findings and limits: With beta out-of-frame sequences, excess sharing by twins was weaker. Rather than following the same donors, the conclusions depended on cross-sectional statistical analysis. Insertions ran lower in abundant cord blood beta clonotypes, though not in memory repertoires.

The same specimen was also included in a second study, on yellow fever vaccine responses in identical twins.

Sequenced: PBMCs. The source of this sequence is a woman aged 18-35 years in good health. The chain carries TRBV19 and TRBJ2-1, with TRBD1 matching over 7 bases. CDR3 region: CASSIDRAEQFF. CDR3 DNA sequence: TGTGCCAGTAGTATTGACAGGGCTGAGCAGTTCTTC.